This TCR beta chain emerged from a study of cytomegalovirus exposure and HLA in healthy donors. V shed 8 bases and J 7 bases; nucleotides not matched to a gene: 8. This CDR3 spans 14 amino acids. Germline V gives CDR1 SNHLY, CDR2 FYNNEI. The PCR employed 60 Vbeta primers together with 13 Jbeta primers. Sequencing was performed with immunoSEQ multiplex PCR; in TCRdb, only in-frame clones are kept and a portion is missing. The sample records 150,000 or so clones, 82% being singletons. The chain carries TRBV2 and TRBJ2-3, with 11 bases matching TRBD2. Sequencing was performed on PBMCs. This TCR derives from a man aged 30 to 45 in good health and CMV-seropositive. For the CDR3, the DNA is TGTGCCAGCTTTTTACTAGCGGGAGCAAATACGCAGTATTTT. Protein product: CASFLLAGANTQYF.